One sample yielded the 5 T cell receptor beta chains listed below, sequenced in a study of T-cell memory formation after mild COVID-19. Using its own MiXCR run on the 5' RACE reads, TCRdb lists one record per CDR3 protein. This table holds 200,000 to 250,000 distinct CDR3 sequences, 7.5% to 10% found once. Sequences were obtained from PBMCs or a T cell subset sorted from them (not recorded which). All receptors derive from a man aged 18 to 35 who had mild COVID-19 (a few samples of this study predate the infection). Cell type and time point are not known.

This chain links TRBV18 with TRBJ1-1; D gene uncertain. The germline V gene encodes CDR1 KGHSH and CDR2 LQKENI. This CDR3 region has 14 residues. Trimming removed 3 bases from V and 6 bases from J, with 14 bases in between. The CDR3 region is CASSPTYGRAEAFF. In nucleotides, the CDR3 is TGTGCCAGCTCACCTACCTATGGGAGAGCTGAAGCTTTCTTT. Full variable domain (remainder filled in from reference TRBV18 and TRBJ1-1): NAGVMQNPRHLVRRRGQEARLRCSPMKGHSHVYWYRQLPEEGLKFMVYLQKENIIDESGMPKERFSAEFPKEGPSILRIQQVVRGDSAAYFCASSPTYGRAEAFFGQGTRLTVV.

This clonotype has more than one count but fewer than ten. V usage is TRBV27 and J usage is TRBJ2-3; D perhaps matches TRBD2 (7 bases). Germline V gene data show CDR1 as MNHEY and CDR2 as SMNVEV (reference sequence). The CDR3 sequence is 14 residues long. Trimming took off 7 bases at V and 2 bases at J, with 13 bases between the two ends. CDR3 residues: CASKVAGATDTQYF. In DNA form, the CDR3 reads TGTGCCAGCAAGGTGGCGGGGGCCACAGATACGCAGTATTTT.

Only a few counts were recorded for this clonotype. The CDR3 protein is CSASHDTSGEETQYF. The CDR3 DNA sequence: TGCAGTGCTAGCCATGACACCTCCGGGGAAGAGACCCAGTACTTC. The chain joins TRBV20-1 to TRBJ2-5, with D perhaps TRBD2 (5 bases). V lost 3 bases to trimming and J lost 3 bases, with 17 bases between them. This CDR3 is built from 15 residues. Germline V lookup: CDR1 DFQATT, CDR2 SNEGSKA (reference sequence).

The gene calls are TRBV24-1 and TRBJ2-5; 11 bases are a match to TRBD1. V was pared by 3 bases and J by 4 bases, with 6 bases of the junction left unmatched. The germline CDR1 and CDR2 sequences are KGHDR and SFDVKD. This CDR3 is built from 16 residues. CDR3 residues: CATSDVRDRGIETQYF. The CDR3, as DNA: TGTGCCACCAGTGATGTCCGGGACAGGGGGATAGAGACCCAGTACTTC.

This clonotype was found many times. V and J are TRBV20-1 and TRBJ2-3, with 9 bases fitting TRBD2. The length of the CDR3 is 14 residues. Germline CDR1 and CDR2: DFQATT and SNEGSKA (reference sequence). The ends lost 2 bases at V and 1 base at J; junction bases unmatched: 1. CDR3 nucleotides: TGCAGTGCTAGACTAGCGGGGCGCACAGATACGCAGTATTTT. This sequence encodes CSARLAGRTDTQYF.